This entry lists 3 T cell receptor beta chains sequenced from one sample in a study of cytomegalovirus exposure and HLA in healthy donors. Primers included in the PCR were 60 Vbeta and 13 Jbeta primers. Profiled with immunoSEQ multiplex PCR; TCRdb holds only in-frame clones, not every one. Seen here are about 120,000 clones, 80% observed once, and the top ten hold 8.5% to 10%. The sample comprised PBMCs. These receptors were collected from a female donor in good health and CMV-seropositive.

V usage is TRBV19 and J usage is TRBJ2-7; a weak D match, TRBD1 (5 bases). Germline V gene sequence: CDR1 LNHDA, CDR2 SQIVND (reference sequence). Trimming pared 5 bases from V and 3 bases from J, leaving 14 bases between. CDR3 length: 14 residues. This CDR3 is CASSGSTVNYEQYF. In nucleotides, the CDR3 is TGTGCCAGTAGTGGATCGACAGTTAACTACGAGCAGTACTTC.

The V gene is TRBV18, the J gene TRBJ2-3, with D perhaps matching TRBD1 (5 bases). The V end lost 4 bases, the J end lost 3 bases, and 8 bases lay between the germline ends. This CDR3 has 13 residues. CDR1 KGHSH and CDR2 LQKENI come from the germline V gene. CDR3: CASSHRMTDTQYF. As DNA, the CDR3 is TGTGCCAGCTCACACAGGATGACAGATACGCAGTATTTT.

The chain employs TRBV29-1 and TRBJ1-1; D not certain. There are 10 residues in the CDR3. Germline assignment: CDR1 SQVTM and CDR2 ANQGSEA. V was cut by 7 bases and J by 1 base, with 4 bases left in between. The CDR3 region is CSGQNTEAFF. DNA of the CDR3: TGCAGCGGACAGAACACTGAAGCTTTCTTT.